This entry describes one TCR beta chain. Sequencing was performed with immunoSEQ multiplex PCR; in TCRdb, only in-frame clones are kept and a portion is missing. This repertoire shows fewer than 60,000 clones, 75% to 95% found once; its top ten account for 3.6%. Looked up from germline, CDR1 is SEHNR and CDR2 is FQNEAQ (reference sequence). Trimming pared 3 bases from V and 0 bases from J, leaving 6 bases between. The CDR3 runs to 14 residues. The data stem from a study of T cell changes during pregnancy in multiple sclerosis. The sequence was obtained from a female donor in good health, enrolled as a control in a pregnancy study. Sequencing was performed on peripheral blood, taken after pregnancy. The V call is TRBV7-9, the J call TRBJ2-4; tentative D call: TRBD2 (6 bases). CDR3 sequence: CASSLGGAKNIQYF. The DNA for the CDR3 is TGTGCCAGCAGCTTGGGGGGAGCCAAAAACATTCAGTACTTC.